This TCR beta chain stems from a study of T cells in localized non-small cell lung cancer. Overall study results and limits: Tumor samples were not multi-region, leaving intratumor heterogeneity unexcluded. Adjacent uninvolved lung tissue had the highest T cell clonality, exceeding tumor. Greater blood T cell density accompanied longer overall survival.

CDR1 SGHDN and CDR2 FVKESK come from the germline V gene. The V gene end was trimmed by 1 base and the J gene end by 6 bases; junction bases not matched to a gene: 1. The CDR3 totals 14 residues. With respect to this clone: Antigen unknown.

Sequencing used immunoSEQ multiplex PCR; TCRdb keeps in-frame clones, though not all of them. The sample lists 7,000 or so clones, approximately 46% seen once, with 2.5% to 3% in the top ten. Sequenced here: lymph node tissue, sampled before any cancer treatment. This TCR was sampled from a female donor older than 55 with stage I lung adenocarcinoma. This chain uses TRBV14 with TRBJ2-2; 8 positions match TRBD1. The CDR3 DNA follows: TGTGCCAGCAGCCAAGCGACAGGGGCCGGGGAGCTGTTTTTT. Residues: CASSQATGAGELFF.